This T cell receptor beta chain derives from a study of radiation and T cells in renal cell carcinoma. Study-wide findings and caveats: Irradiated tumors held more dominant CDR3 motifs than control tumors.

A note on this clone: Its specificity is not known.

This sample's treatment: 15 Gy SBRT to primary tumor, nephrectomy 4 weeks later. CDR3 length: 14 amino acids. CDR1 is SGHNT, CDR2 YENEEA, per germline. V gave up 6 bases and J gave up 6 bases, with 17 bases separating them. The protocol was immunoSEQ multiplex PCR, while the TCRdb copy is restricted to in-frame clones and leaves out a portion. Of nearly 20,000 clones in the sample, around 63% were seen once. The sample here was tumor tissue, taken from a patient whose treatment included radiotherapy and nephrectomy. The chain couples TRBV11-3 to TRBJ1-1; no firm D call. This TCR came from a woman in her 70s with renal cell carcinoma. CDR3 DNA: TGTGCCAGCAGTTACCCCACAGTGAGAGCTGAAGCTTTCTTT. Encoded protein: CASSYPTVRAEAFF. Filled out from reference TRBV11-3 and TRBJ1-1, the complete variable domain reads EAGVVQSPRYKIIEKKQPVAFWCNPISGHNTLYWYLQNLGQGPELLIRYENEEAVDDSQLPKDRFSAERLKGVDSTLKIQPAELGDSAVYLCASSYPTVRAEAFFGQGTRLTVV.